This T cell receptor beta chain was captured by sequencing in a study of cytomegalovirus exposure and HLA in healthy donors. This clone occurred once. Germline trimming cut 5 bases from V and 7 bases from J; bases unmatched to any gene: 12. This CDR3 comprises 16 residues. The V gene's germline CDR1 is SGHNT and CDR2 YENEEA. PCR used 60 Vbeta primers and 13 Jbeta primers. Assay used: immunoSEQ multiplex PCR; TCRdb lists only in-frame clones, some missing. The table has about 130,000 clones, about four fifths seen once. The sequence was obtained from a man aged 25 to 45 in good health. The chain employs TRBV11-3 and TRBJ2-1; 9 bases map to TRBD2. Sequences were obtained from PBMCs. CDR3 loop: CASSPGGGRAVNEQFF. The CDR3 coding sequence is TGTGCCAGCAGCCCAGGTGGCGGGAGGGCCGTGAATGAGCAGTTCTTC.